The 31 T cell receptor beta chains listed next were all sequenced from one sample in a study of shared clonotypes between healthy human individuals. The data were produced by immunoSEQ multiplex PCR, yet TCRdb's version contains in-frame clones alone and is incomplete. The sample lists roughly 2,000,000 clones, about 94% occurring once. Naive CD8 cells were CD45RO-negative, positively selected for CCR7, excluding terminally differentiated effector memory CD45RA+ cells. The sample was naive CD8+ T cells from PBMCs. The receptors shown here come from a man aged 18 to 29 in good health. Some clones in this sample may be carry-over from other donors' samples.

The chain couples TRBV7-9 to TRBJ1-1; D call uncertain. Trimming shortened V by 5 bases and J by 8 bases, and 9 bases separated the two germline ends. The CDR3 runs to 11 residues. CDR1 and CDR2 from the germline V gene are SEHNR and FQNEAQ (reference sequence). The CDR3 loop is CASSHGPEAFF. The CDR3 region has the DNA TGTGCCAGCAGCCATGGACCGGAAGCTTTCTTT.

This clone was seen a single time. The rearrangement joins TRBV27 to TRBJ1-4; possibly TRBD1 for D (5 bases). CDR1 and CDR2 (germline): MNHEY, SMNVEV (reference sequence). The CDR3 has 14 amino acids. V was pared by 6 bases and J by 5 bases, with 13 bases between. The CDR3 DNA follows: TGTGCCAGCAGCATTAGTGGGGGGAATGAAAAACTGTTTTTT. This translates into CASSISGGNEKLFF. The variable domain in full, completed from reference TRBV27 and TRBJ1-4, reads EAQVTQNPRYLITVTGKKLTVTCSQNMNHEYMSWYRQDPGLGLRQIYYSMNVEVTDKGDVPEGYKVSRKEKRNFPLILESPSPNQTSLYFCASSISGGNEKLFFGSGTQLSVL.

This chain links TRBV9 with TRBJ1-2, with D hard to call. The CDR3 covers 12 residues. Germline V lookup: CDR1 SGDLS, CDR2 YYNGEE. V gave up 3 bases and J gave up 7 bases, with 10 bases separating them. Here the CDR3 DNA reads TGTGCCAGCAGCGGGGTTGAGAGTGGCTACACCTTC. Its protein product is CASSGVESGYTF.

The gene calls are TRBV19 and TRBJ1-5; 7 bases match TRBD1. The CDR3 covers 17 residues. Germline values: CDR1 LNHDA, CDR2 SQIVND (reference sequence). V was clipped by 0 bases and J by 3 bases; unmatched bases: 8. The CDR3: CASSIEPPQGLNQPQHF. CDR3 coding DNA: TGTGCCAGTAGTATAGAACCCCCACAGGGGCTCAATCAGCCCCAGCATTTT.

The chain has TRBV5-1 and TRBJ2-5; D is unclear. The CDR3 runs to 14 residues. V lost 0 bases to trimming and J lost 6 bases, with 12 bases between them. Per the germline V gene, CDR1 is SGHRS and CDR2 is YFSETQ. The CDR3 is CASSLVGSFQTQYF. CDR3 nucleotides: TGCGCCAGCAGCTTGGTGGGTTCCTTCCAGACCCAGTACTTC.

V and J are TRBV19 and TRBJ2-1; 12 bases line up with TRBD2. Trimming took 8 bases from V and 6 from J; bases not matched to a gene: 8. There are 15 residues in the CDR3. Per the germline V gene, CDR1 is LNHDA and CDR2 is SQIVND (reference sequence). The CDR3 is CASGLTSGRRNEQFF. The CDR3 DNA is TGTGCCAGTGGGTTGACTAGCGGGAGACGCAATGAGCAGTTCTTC.

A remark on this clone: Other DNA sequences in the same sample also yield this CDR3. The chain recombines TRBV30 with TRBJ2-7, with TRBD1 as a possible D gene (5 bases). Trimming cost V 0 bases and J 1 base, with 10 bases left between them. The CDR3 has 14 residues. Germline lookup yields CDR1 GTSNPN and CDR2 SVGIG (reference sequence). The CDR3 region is CAWSVRGRSYEQYF. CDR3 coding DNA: TGTGCCTGGAGTGTAAGGGGAAGGTCCTACGAGCAGTACTTC.

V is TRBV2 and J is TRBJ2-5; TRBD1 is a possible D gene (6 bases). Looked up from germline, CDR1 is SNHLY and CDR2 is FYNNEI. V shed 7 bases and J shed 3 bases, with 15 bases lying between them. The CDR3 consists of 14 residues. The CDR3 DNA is TGTGCCAGCACCATTGGGGACATTGAAGAGACCCAGTACTTC. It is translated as CASTIGDIEETQYF.

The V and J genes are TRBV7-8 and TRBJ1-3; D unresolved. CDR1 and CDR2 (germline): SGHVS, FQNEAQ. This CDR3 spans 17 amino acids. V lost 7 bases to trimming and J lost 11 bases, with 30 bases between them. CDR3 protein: CASIHGLEGDLSKAIYF. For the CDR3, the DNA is TGTGCCAGCATCCATGGTTTAGAGGGAGACCTGTCGAAGGCCATATATTTT.

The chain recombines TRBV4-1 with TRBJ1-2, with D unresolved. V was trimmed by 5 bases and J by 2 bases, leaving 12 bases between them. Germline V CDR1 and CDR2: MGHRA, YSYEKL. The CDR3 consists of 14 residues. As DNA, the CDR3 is TGCGCCAGCAGCGATGAGGGTGCGAACTATGGCTACACCTTC. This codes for CASSDEGANYGYTF.

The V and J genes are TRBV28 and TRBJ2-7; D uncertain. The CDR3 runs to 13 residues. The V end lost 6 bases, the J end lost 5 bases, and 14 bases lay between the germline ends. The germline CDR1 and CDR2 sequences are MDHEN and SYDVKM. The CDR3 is CASSLFTGDEQYF. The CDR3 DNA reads TGTGCCAGCAGCCTGTTCACTGGGGACGAGCAGTACTTC.

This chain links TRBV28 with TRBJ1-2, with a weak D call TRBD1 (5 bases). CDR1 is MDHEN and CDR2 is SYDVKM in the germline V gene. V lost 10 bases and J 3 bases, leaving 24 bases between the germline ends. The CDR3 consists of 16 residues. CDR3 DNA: TGTGCCACTTCCCCTCCCCCCTTGGGGGGAGACTATGGCTACACCTTC. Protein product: CATSPPPLGGDYGYTF.

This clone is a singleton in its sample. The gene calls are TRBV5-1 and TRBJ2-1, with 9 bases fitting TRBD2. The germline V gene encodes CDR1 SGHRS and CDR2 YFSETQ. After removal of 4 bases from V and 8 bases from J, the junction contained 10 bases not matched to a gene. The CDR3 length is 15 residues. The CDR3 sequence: CASSPGAGGPDEQFF. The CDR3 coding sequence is TGCGCCAGCAGCCCAGGGGCGGGAGGGCCGGATGAGCAGTTCTTC.

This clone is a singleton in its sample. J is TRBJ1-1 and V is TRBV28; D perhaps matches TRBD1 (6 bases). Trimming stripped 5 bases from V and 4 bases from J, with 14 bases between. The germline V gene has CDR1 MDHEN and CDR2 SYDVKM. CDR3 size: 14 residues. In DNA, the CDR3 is TGTGCCAGCAGTCCACCGGACAGCTCCACTGAAGCTTTCTTT. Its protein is CASSPPDSSTEAFF.

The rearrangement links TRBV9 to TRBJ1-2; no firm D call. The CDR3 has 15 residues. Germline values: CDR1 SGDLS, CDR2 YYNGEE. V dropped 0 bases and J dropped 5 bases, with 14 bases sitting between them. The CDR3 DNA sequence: TGTGCCAGCAGCGTAGCCACAGTGGCCCCGTATGGCTACACCTTC. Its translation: CASSVATVAPYGYTF.

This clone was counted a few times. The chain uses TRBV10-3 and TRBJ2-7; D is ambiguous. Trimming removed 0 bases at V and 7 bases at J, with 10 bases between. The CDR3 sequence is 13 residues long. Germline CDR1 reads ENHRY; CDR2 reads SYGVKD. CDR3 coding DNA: TGTGCCATCAGTGAGTCGAATGTGTGGGAGCAGTACTTC. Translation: CAISESNVWEQYF.

The CDR3 reads CATTADLGGEQYF. The CDR3 nucleotides read TGTGCCACCACAGCAGATCTGGGAGGCGAGCAGTACTTC. V and J are TRBV15 and TRBJ2-7; tentatively, D is TRBD2 (6 bases). Trimming took off 7 bases at V and 6 bases at J, with 16 bases between the two ends. From germline, CDR1 is LNHNV and CDR2 YYDKDF (reference sequence). The CDR3 loop spans 13 amino acids. The entire variable domain, with the rest obtained from reference TRBV15 and TRBJ2-7, is as follows: DAMVIQNPRYQVTQFGKPVTLSCSQTLNHNVMYWYQQKSSQAPKLLFHYYDKDFNNEADTPDNFQSRRPNTSFCFLDIRSPGLGDTAMYLCATTADLGGEQYFGPGTRLTVT.

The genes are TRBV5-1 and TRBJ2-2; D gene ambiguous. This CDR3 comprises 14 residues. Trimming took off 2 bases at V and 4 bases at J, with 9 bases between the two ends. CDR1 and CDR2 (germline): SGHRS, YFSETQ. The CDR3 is CASSLHPGTGELFF. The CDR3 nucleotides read TGCGCCAGCAGCTTACACCCGGGCACCGGGGAGCTGTTTTTT.

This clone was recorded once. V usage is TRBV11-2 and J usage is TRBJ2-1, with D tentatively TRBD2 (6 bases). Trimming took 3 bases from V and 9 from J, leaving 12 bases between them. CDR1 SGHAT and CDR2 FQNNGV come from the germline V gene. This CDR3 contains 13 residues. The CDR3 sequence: CASSFGGAGEQFF. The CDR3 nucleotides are TGTGCCAGCAGCTTTGGAGGGGCCGGTGAGCAGTTCTTC.

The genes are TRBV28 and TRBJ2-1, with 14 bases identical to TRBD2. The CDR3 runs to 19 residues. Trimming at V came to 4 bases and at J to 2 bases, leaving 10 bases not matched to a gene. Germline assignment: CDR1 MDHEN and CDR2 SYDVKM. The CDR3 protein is CASSSPRLAGGTTYNEQFF. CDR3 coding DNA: TGTGCCAGCAGTTCCCCCAGACTAGCGGGGGGGACAACCTACAATGAGCAGTTCTTC.

The CDR3 coding sequence is TGTGCCAGCAAACAGGGGGTGGGTGAGCAGTTCTTC. Its protein product is CASKQGVGEQFF. V gene TRBV7-9 combines with J gene TRBJ2-1; TRBD1 matches 8 bases. Germline V gene data show CDR1 as SEHNR and CDR2 as FQNEAQ (reference sequence). V trimming: 7 bases; J trimming: 9 bases; junction bases outside the gene matches: 5. There are 12 residues in the CDR3.

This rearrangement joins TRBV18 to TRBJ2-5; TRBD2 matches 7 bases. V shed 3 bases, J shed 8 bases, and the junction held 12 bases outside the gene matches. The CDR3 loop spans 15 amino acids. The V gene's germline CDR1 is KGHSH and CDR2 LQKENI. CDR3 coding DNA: TGTGCCAGCTCACCCTCACGACTAGCCCGACAAACCCAGTACTTC. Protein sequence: CASSPSRLARQTQYF.

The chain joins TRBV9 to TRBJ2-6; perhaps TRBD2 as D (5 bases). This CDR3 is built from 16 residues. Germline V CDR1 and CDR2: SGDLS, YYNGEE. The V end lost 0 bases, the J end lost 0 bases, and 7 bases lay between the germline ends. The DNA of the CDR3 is TGTGCCAGCAGCGTAGGGCGGGTCTCTGGGGCCAACGTCCTGACTTTC. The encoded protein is CASSVGRVSGANVLTF. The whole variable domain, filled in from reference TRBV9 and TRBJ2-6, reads DSGVTQTPKHLITATGQRVTLRCSPRSGDLSVYWYQQSLDQGLQFLIQYYNGEERAKGNILERFSAQQFPDLHSELNLSSLELGDSALYFCASSVGRVSGANVLTFGAGSRLTVL.

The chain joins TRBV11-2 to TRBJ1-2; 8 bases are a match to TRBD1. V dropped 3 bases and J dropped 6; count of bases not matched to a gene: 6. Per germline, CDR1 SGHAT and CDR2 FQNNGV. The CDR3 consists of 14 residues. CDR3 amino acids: CASSFSTGVNGYTF. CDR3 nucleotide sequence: TGTGCCAGCAGCTTCTCGACAGGGGTAAATGGCTACACCTTC.

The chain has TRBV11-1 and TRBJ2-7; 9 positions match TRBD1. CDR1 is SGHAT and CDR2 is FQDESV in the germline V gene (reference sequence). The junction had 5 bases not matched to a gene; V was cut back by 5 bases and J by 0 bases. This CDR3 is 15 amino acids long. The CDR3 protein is CASSRTGASSYEQYF. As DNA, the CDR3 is TGTGCCAGCAGCCGGACAGGGGCAAGCTCCTACGAGCAGTACTTC.

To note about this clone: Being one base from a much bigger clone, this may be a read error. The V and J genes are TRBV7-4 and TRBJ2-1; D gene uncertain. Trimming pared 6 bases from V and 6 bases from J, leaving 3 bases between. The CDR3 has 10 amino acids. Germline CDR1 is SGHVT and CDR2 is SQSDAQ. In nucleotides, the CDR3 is TGTGCCAGCAGTTCCAATGAGCAGTTCTTC. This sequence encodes CASSSNEQFF.

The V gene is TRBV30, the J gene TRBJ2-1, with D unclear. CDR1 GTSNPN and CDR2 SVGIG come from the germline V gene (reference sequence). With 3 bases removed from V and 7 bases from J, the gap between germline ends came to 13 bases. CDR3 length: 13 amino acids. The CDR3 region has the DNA TGTGCCTGGAGCCTAGGGCTAACTAATGAGCAGTTCTTC. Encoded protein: CAWSLGLTNEQFF.

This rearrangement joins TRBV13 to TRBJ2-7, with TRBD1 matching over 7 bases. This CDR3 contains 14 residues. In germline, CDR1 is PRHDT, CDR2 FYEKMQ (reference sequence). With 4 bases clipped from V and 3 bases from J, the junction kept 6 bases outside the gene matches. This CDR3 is CASSSMRQGYEQYF. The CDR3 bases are TGTGCCAGCAGCTCGATGCGACAGGGCTACGAGCAGTACTTC.

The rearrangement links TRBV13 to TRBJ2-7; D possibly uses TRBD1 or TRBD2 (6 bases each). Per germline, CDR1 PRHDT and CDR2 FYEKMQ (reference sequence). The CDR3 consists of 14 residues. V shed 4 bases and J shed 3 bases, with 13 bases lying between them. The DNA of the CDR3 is TGTGCCAGCAGCTGGGGACTGGACAGCTACGAGCAGTACTTC. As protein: CASSWGLDSYEQYF.

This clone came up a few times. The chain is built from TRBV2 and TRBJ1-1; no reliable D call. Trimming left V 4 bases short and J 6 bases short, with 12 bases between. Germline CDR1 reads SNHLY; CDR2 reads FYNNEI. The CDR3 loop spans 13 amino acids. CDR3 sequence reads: CASSGRLEPEAFF. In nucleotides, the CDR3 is TGTGCCAGCAGTGGACGGTTGGAGCCTGAAGCTTTCTTT.

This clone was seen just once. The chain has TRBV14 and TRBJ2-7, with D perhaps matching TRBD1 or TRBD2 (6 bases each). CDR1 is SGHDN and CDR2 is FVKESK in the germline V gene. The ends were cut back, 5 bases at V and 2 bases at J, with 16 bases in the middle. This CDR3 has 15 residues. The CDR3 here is CASSVGGAYPYEQYF. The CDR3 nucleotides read TGTGCCAGCAGCGTGGGGGGCGCCTACCCCTACGAGCAGTACTTC.